This T cell receptor (beta chain) stems from a study of blood T cells in healthy people across ages. The authors ran a second PCR of roughly 6 to 12 cycles using a sample-barcoded 5' primer and a J-beta primer mix. All cDNA molecules were each tagged by a template-switch adaptor with 12 random nucleotides. Sequencing recovered at least 2.5 million CDR3-containing paired-end reads from each sample. From the 5' RACE reads, TCRdb called clonotypes with MiXCR, one entry per CDR3 protein. This sample yields more than 1.4 million distinct CDR3 sequences, of which approximately 42% are seen a single time; under 8% belongs to the top ten. Study findings and constraints: Strong correlation existed between TCR beta diversity and naive T cell percentage. TCR beta diversity, measured per million T cells, fell in a roughly linear way with age.

The CDR3 consists of 15 residues. Germline values: CDR1 SGDLS, CDR2 YYNGEE. This clonotype has a count of ten or more. Antigen specificity is unknown. The germline gene is not matched at one end of the junction; a read error may be the cause. This chain links TRBV9 with TRBJ2-7, with 11 bases fitting TRBD2. The TCR was taken from a woman in her late teens or twenties in good health. The sample comprised blood. As DNA, the CDR3 is TGCGCCAGCAGCACGGGGACTAGCGGCTCCTACGAGCAGTACTTC. It specifies CASSTGTSGSYEQYF.